The 23 T cell receptor beta chains in this list originate from one sample, sequenced in a study of tumor-infiltrating lymphocytes in primary liver carcinoma. Unsorted bulk tissue, about 19-32 mg of it, served as the source for co-extraction of RNA and DNA. A constant-region primer served to make TCR beta cDNA from approximately 490 ng total RNA. Slightly modified ARM-PCR, run as three nested multiplex PCR rounds, produced the TCR beta libraries. Running 9 to 10 cycles apiece, the first two PCR rounds relied on TRBV1-TRBV30 forward primers together with a C-beta reverse primer. TCRdb analysed the multiplex PCR reads with MiXCR anew, one entry per CDR3 protein. Of about 100,000 distinct CDR3 sequences listed, 65% to 70% are singletons. Sequences were obtained from tumor-adjacent normal liver tissue. The origin of the receptors is a man aged 40-49 years with primary liver carcinoma and hepatitis B virus infection.

On this clonotype itself: At one end the junction does not follow the germline gene, possibly because of a read error. CDR3 sequence: CASRTSLAGPNHEQLF. The CDR3 nucleotides are TGTGCCAGCAGGACCTCACTAGCGGGACCCAACCATGAGCAGCTCTTC. The chain combines TRBV6-5 with TRBJ2-1; 10 bases line up with TRBD2. The CDR3 sequence is 16 residues long. The germline gives CDR1 MNHEY, CDR2 SVGAGI.

This rearrangement joins TRBV7-9 to TRBJ1-3, with D unclear. The CDR3 runs to 16 residues. Germline CDR1 and CDR2: SEHNR and FQNEAQ (reference sequence). V was clipped by 4 bases and J by 0 bases, with 13 bases between them. The CDR3 reads CASSSLVAGSGNTIYF. In DNA, the CDR3 is TGTGCCAGCAGCTCCCTTGTAGCTGGCTCTGGAAACACCATATATTTT.

In its sample, this clonotype was seen a few times. The chain couples TRBV28 to TRBJ2-7; 8 bases match TRBD1. CDR1 is MDHEN and CDR2 is SYDVKM in the germline V gene. This CDR3 spans 15 amino acids. Unmatched junction bases numbered 8, after V lost 5 bases and J lost 2 bases. In DNA, the CDR3 is TGTGCCAGCAGTCCCAATACAGGGGGAGCCTACGAGCAGTACTTC. This gives the protein CASSPNTGGAYEQYF.

With regard to this clonotype: Since a much larger clone is just one base distant, this may be a read error. The chain joins TRBV29-1 to TRBJ2-5; TRBD1 matches at 7 bases. J gave up 5 bases and V 6 bases, and 12 bases lay outside the gene matches. This CDR3 region has 14 residues. Per germline, CDR1 SQVTM and CDR2 ANQGSEA. The CDR3 coding sequence is TGCAGCGTCCAGGGCACAGGGGAAACTGAGACCCAGTACTTC. This encodes CSVQGTGETETQYF. The full variable domain, its missing parts supplied by reference TRBV29-1 and TRBJ2-5, is SAVISQKPSRDICQRGTSLTIQCQVDSQVTMMFWYRQQPGQSLTLIATANQGSEATYESGFVIDKFPISRPNLTFSTLTVSNMSPEDSSIYLCSVQGTGETETQYFGPGTRLLVL.

The chain joins TRBV12-3 or TRBV12-4 to TRBJ1-4; possible D gene TRBD1, 6 bases. The germline V and J ends were trimmed by 6 bases and 7 bases, with 15 bases remaining between them. This CDR3 has 14 residues. The CDR3 region is CASSQCQGSEKLFF. DNA for the CDR3: TGTGCCAGCAGCCAGTGTCAGGGGAGTGAAAAACTGTTTTTT.

With respect to this clonotype: A junction boundary mismatches the germline segment, possibly from a read error. The chain links TRBV4-1 to TRBJ2-7; 7 positions match TRBD2. The CDR3 loop spans 15 amino acids. CDR1 and CDR2 from the germline V gene are MGHRA and YSYEKL. The DNA of the CDR3 is TGCGCCGGCAGCCAAGATTTCCCTCCCAGCGGGGAACAGTACTTC. It codes for CAGSQDFPPSGEQYF.

As to this clonotype: This may stem from a read error, because a much larger clone lies one nucleotide away. This chain connects TRBV29-1 to TRBJ2-3, with D perhaps being TRBD1 or TRBD2 (5 bases each). The CDR3 extends over 13 amino acids. Germline CDR1 is SQVTM and CDR2 is ANQGSEA. The CDR3 sequence is CSVPRGQGDKQYF. CDR3 nucleotides: TGCAGCGTTCCTCGGGGCCAAGGGGATAAGCAGTATTTT.

Comment on this clonotype: At one of its ends the junction is not consistent with the germline gene, which may arise from a read error. The chain links TRBV11-2 to TRBJ2-2; D ambiguous. This CDR3 spans 14 amino acids. CDR1 is SGHAT, CDR2 FQNNGV, per germline. CDR3 protein: CASSLEMNTWELFF. CDR3 bases: TGTGCCAGCAGCTTAGAGATGAACACCTGGGAGCTGTTTTTT.

This clonotype was detected ten times or more. The V and J genes are TRBV6-1 and TRBJ2-7; TRBD2 aligns across 9 bases. CDR3 length: 15 amino acids. Germline V gene sequence: CDR1 MNHNS, CDR2 SASEGT. Losses at the gene ends were 1 base for V and 3 bases for J; bases not matched to a gene: 4. The CDR3 nucleotides are TGTGCCAGCAGTGAAGAGGGAGCGGGAGGCTACGAGCAGTACTTC. Translation: CASSEEGAGGYEQYF.

Note on this clonotype: This may be a read error, as it is one base from a much larger clone. The V and J genes are TRBV4-1 and TRBJ2-7, with 11 nucleotides matching TRBD2. J gave up 3 bases and V 4 bases, and 17 bases lay outside the gene matches. CDR1 is MGHRA, CDR2 YSYEKL, per germline. The CDR3 runs 19 residues. The CDR3 sequence: CASSLHGQIGTSGHYEQYF. CDR3 nucleotide sequence: TGCGCCAGCAGCCTGCATGGACAGATAGGGACTAGCGGCCACTACGAGCAGTACTTC.

As regards this clonotype: One end of the junction does not line up with germline, which may come from a read error. The chain links TRBV7-8 to TRBJ2-1; 9 bases line up with TRBD2. The CDR3 totals 16 residues. CDR1 is SGHVS and CDR2 is FQNEAQ in the germline V gene. Written as DNA, the CDR3 is TGTGCCGGCAGCTTATCTGGGCTAGCGGGGTACAATGAGCAGTTCTTC. This translates into CAGSLSGLAGYNEQFF.

Remarks on this clonotype: One junction end does not reproduce the germline sequence, and a read error may be involved. The rearrangement joins TRBV7-8 to TRBJ2-7; D might be TRBD1 (5 bases). Germline CDR1 and CDR2: SGHVS and FQNEAQ. This CDR3 region has 16 residues. This CDR3 reads CVSSLVLKQDSYEQYF. CDR3 bases: TGTGTCAGCAGCTTAGTGCTTAAACAGGACTCCTACGAGCAGTACTTC. The whole variable domain, remainder taken from reference TRBV7-8 and TRBJ2-7, is GAGVSQSPRYKVAKRGQDVALRCDPISGHVSLFWYQQALGQGPEFLTYFQNEAQLDKSGLPSDRFFAERPEGSVSTLKIQRTQQEDSAVYLCVSSLVLKQDSYEQYFGPGTRLTVT.

The rearrangement joins TRBV19 to TRBJ2-7; TRBD2 matches at 10 bases. CDR1 and CDR2 (germline): LNHDA, SQIVND (reference sequence). Losses at the gene ends were 8 bases for V and 3 bases for J; bases not matched to a gene: 7. The CDR3 covers 14 residues. CDR3 protein: CASAPKREGYEQYF. CDR3 bases: TGTGCCAGTGCCCCGAAGCGGGAGGGCTACGAGCAGTACTTC.

V usage is TRBV12-3 or TRBV12-4 and J usage is TRBJ2-2, with D uncertain. The CDR3 sequence is 12 residues long. The V end lost 10 bases, the J end lost 6 bases, and 12 bases lay between the germline ends. CDR3: CAISTWAGELFF. CDR3 nucleotides: TGTGCCATCAGCACATGGGCCGGGGAGCTGTTTTTT.

This clonotype was observed once. This likely comes from a read error, as the CDR3 has no conserved phenylalanine or tryptophan at its end. The genes are TRBV11-2 and TRBJ2-7; D remains ambiguous. The CDR3 loop spans 14 amino acids. CDR1 and CDR2 (germline): SGHAT, FQNNGV. The DNA for the CDR3 is TGTGCCAACAGCTTAACCGACACTGCCTACGAGCAGTACCTC. Translation: CANSLTDTAYEQYL.

This clonotype was found a few times. The junction does not match germline at one end; this may be a read error. The V gene is TRBV11-2, the J gene TRBJ2-1; D gene uncertain. Per the germline V gene, CDR1 is SGHAT and CDR2 is FQNNGV. This CDR3 is 14 amino acids long. CDR3 DNA sequence: TGTGCCAACAGCCCACATGCCGGGCCGGGTGAGCAGTTCTTC. Translated: CANSPHAGPGEQFF.

As for this clonotype: No conserved phenylalanine or tryptophan ends this CDR3, so it is likely a read error. CDR3 region: CGVDGEAGIFADTQYS. The CDR3 DNA sequence: TGCGGCGTTGACGGAGAAGCGGGAATTTTCGCAGATACGCAGTATTCT. The rearrangement uses TRBV29-1 and TRBJ2-3, with 7 bases lining up with TRBD2. This CDR3 spans 16 amino acids. The germline V gene encodes CDR1 SQVTM and CDR2 ANQGSEA.

Remarks on this clonotype: The junction departs from the called germline gene at one end, perhaps through a read error. The J gene is TRBJ2-7, the V gene TRBV4-1, with D tentatively TRBD2 (5 bases). Looked up from germline, CDR1 is MGHRA and CDR2 is YSYEKL. The CDR3 sequence is 16 residues long. The CDR3 nucleotides read TGTGCCAGCAGCCACCGGACGGACTCTCCTCCTATGGAGCAGTACTTC. It yields the protein CASSHRTDSPPMEQYF.

As to this clonotype: Without the conserved terminal phenylalanine or tryptophan, this CDR3 likely stems from a read error. The chain has TRBV4-1 and TRBJ2-1; 7 bases line up with TRBD1. Germline V lookup: CDR1 MGHRA, CDR2 YSYEKL. This CDR3 has 18 residues. The CDR3 spells CASSQRPLTGAGFNEQFL. CDR3 nucleotides: TGCGCAAGCAGCCAAAGACCCCTTACAGGGGCAGGATTCAATGAGCAGTTCCTC.

About this clonotype itself: A junction boundary mismatches the germline segment, possibly from a read error. The chain has TRBV6-5 and TRBJ1-4, with D unclear. Germline V gene data show CDR1 as MNHEY and CDR2 as SVGAGI. The CDR3 is 15 residues long. The DNA of the CDR3 is TGTGACAGCAGTCACGAGGAGGGTCCTAATGAAAAACTGTTTTTT. Encoded protein: CDSSHEEGPNEKLFF.

V usage is TRBV29-1 and J usage is TRBJ2-3, with TRBD2 matching over 7 bases. CDR3 length: 15 residues. Germline-derived CDR1 and CDR2 are SQVTM and ANQGSEA. V was pared by 8 bases and J by 6 bases, with 17 bases of the junction left unmatched. The CDR3 coding sequence is TGCAGCCTTGGCTGGGGGGGGGTCACTTTGGATACGCAGTATTTT. It yields the protein CSLGWGGVTLDTQYF.

The chain uses TRBV19 and TRBJ2-1; D is perhaps TRBD1 or TRBD2 (5 bases each). Germline CDR1 reads LNHDA; CDR2 reads SQIVND (reference sequence). The CDR3 is 15 amino acids. The V end lost 7 bases, the J end lost 0 bases, and 13 bases lay between the germline ends. The chain's CDR3 is CASKGWGSSYNEQFF. CDR3 nucleotide sequence: TGTGCCAGTAAGGGGTGGGGGAGCTCCTACAATGAGCAGTTCTTC.

On this clonotype itself: A read error is possible here, since a much larger clone lies one base away. This sequence joins TRBV12-3 or TRBV12-4 and TRBJ2-1; 8 bases line up with TRBD1. The CDR3 loop spans 17 amino acids. CDR3 nucleotides: TGTGCCAGCAGTCCCCCTACCGGGACAGGCTCCTACAGTGAGCAGTTCTTC. Translating it yields CASSPPTGTGSYSEQFF.